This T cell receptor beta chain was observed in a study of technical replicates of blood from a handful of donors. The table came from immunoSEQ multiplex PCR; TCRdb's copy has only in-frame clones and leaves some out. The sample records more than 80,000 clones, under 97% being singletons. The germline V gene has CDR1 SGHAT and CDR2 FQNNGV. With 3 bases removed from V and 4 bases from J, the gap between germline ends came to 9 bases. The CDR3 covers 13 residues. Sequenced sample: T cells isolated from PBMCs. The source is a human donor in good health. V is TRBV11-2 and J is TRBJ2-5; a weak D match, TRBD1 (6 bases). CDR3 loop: CASSFGQLETQYF. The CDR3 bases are TGTGCCAGCAGCTTTGGACAGCTAGAGACCCAGTACTTC.